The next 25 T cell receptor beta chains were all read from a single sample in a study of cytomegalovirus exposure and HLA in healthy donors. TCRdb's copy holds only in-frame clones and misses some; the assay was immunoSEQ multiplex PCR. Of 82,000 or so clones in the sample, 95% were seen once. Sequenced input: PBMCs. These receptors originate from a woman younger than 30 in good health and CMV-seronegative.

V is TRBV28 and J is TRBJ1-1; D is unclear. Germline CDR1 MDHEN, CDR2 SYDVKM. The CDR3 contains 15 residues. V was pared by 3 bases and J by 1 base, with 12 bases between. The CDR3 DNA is TGTGCCAGCAGTTTTGACTTTTCCCCGAACACTGAAGCTTTCTTT. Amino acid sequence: CASSFDFSPNTEAFF.

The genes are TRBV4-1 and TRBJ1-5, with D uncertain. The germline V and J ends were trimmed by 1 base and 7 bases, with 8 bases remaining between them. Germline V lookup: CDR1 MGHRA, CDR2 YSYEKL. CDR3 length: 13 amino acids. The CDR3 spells CASSQVFPQPQHF. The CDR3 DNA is TGCGCCAGCAGCCAAGTCTTCCCCCAGCCCCAGCATTTT.

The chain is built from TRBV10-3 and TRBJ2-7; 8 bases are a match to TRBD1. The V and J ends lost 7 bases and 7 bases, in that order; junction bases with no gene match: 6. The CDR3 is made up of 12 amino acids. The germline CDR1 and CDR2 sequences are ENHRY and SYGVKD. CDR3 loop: CAIKTGEREQYF. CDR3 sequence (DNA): TGTGCCATCAAGACAGGGGAGAGGGAGCAGTACTTC.

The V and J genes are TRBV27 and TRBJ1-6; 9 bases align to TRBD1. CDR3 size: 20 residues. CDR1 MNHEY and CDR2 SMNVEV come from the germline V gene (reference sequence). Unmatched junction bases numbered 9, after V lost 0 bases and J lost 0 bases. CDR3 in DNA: TGTGCCAGCAGTTTATCCCCGGGACAGGGTACCAGCTCCTATAATTCACCCCTCCACTTT. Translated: CASSLSPGQGTSSYNSPLHF.

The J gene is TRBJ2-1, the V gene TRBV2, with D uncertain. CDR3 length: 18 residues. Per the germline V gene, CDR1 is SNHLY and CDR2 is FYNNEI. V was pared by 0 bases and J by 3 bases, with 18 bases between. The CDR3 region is CASSEAPVAALIYNEQFF. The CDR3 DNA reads TGTGCCAGCAGTGAAGCCCCGGTAGCCGCCCTTATCTACAATGAGCAGTTCTTC.

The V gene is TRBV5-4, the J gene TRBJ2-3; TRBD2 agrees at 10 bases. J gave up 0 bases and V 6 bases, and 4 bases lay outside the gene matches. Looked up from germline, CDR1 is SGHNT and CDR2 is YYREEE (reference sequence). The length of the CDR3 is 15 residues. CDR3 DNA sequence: TGTGCCAGCACGATACTAGCGGGGAGCACAGATACGCAGTATTTT. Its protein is CASTILAGSTDTQYF.

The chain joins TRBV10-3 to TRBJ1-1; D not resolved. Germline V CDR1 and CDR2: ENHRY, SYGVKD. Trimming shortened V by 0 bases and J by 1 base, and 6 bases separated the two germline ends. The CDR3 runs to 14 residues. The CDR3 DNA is TGTGCCATCAGTGAGTCTACAGCGAACACTGAAGCTTTCTTT. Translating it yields CAISESTANTEAFF.

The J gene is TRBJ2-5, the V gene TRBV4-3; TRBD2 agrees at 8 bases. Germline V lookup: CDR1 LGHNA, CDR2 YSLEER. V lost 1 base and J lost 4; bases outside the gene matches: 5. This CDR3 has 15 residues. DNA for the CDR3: TGCGCCAGCAGCCAAGGATTCAGCGGGGGAGAGACCCAGTACTTC. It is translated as CASSQGFSGGETQYF.

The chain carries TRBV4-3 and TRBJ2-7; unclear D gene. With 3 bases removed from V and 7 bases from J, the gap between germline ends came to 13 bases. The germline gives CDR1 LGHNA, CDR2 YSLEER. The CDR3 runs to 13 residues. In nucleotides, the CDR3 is TGCGCCAGCAGCCAGAGACCCCTGCGGGAGCAGTACTTC. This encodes CASSQRPLREQYF.

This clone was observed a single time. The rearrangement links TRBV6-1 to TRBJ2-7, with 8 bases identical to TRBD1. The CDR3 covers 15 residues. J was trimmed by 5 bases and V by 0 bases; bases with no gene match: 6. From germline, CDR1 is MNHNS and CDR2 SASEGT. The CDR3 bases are TGTGCCAGCAGTGAAGCGGCAGGGGGCGGAAACGAGCAGTACTTC. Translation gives CASSEAAGGGNEQYF.

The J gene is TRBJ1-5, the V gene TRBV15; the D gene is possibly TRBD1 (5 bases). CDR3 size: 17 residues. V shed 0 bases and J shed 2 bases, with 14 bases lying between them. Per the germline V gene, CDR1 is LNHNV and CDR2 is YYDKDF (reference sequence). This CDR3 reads CATSRDRGIGRNQPQHF. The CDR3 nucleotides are TGTGCCACCAGCAGAGATAGGGGTATAGGTCGCAATCAGCCCCAGCATTTT.

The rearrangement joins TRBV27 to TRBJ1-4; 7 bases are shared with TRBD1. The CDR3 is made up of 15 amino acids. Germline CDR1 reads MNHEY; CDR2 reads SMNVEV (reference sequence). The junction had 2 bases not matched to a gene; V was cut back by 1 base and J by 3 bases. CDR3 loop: CASSLWGQSNEKLFF. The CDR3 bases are TGTGCCAGCAGTTTATGGGGACAGTCTAATGAAAAACTGTTTTTT.

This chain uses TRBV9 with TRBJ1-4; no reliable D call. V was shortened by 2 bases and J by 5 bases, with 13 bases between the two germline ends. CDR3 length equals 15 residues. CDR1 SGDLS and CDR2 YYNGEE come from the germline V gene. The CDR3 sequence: CASSVFGGPNEKLFF. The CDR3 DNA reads TGTGCCAGCAGCGTCTTTGGAGGGCCCAATGAAAAACTGTTTTTT.

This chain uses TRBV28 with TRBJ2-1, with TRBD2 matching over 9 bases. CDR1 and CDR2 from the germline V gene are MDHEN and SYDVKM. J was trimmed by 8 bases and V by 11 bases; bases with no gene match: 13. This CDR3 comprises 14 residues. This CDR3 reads CAGSDSGRADEQFF. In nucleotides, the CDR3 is TGTGCCGGCTCTGATAGCGGGAGAGCGGATGAGCAGTTCTTC. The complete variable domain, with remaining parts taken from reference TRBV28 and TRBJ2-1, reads DVKVTQSSRYLVKRTGEKVFLECVQDMDHENMFWYRQDPGLGLRLIYFSYDVKMKEKGDIPEGYSVSREKKERFSLILESASTNQTSMYLCAGSDSGRADEQFFGPGTRLTVL.

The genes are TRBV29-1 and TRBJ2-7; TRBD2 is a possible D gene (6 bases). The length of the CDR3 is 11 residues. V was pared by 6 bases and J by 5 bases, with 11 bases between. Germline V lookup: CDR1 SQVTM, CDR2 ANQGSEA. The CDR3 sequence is CSVAGLDEQYF. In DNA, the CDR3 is TGCAGCGTCGCGGGACTTGACGAGCAGTACTTC.

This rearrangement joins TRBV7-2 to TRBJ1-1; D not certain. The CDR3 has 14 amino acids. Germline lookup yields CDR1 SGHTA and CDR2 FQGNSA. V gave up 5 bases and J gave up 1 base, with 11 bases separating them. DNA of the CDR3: TGTGCCAGCAGCCAGCAAAGCGGGAACACTGAAGCTTTCTTT. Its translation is CASSQQSGNTEAFF.

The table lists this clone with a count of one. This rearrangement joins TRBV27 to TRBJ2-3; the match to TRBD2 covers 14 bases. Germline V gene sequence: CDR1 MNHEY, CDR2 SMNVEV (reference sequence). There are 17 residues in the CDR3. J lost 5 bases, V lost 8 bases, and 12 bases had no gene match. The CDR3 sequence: CASGVLGLAGEGDTQYF. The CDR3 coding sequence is TGTGCCAGCGGTGTCCTGGGACTAGCGGGGGAGGGAGATACGCAGTATTTT.

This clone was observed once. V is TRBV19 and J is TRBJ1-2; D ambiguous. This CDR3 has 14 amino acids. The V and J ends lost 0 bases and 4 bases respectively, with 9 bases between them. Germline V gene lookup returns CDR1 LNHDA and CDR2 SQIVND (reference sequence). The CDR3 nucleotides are TGTGCCAGTAGTATAGATCGAGGCAGCTATGGCTACACCTTC. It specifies CASSIDRGSYGYTF.

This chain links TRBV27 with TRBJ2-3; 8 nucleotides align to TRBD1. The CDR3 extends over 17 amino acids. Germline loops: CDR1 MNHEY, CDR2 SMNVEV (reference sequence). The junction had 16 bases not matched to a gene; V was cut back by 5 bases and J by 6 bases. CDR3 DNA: TGTGCCAGCAGTCCCGATCGGAGCGGAACAGGGGGGGATACGCAGTATTTT. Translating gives CASSPDRSGTGGDTQYF.

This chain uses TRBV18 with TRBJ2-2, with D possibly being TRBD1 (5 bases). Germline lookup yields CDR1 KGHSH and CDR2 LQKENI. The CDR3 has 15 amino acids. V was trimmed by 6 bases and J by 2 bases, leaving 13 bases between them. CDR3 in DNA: TGTGCCAGCTCCCCCCAGGACATCAACACCGGGGAGCTGTTTTTT. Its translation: CASSPQDINTGELFF.

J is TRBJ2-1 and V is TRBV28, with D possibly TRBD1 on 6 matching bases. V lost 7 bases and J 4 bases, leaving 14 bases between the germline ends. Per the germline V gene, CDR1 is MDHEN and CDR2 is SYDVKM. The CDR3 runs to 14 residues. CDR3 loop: CASTLEGTYNEQFF. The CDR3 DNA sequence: TGTGCCAGCACCCTGGAAGGGACATACAATGAGCAGTTCTTC.

The CDR3 loop is CASTTIAAGELFF. The DNA of the CDR3 is TGTGCCAGCACCACCATAGCGGCCGGGGAGCTGTTTTTT. V is TRBV6-6 and J is TRBJ2-2, with D tentatively TRBD2 (6 bases). The CDR3 runs 13 residues. Trimming removed 7 bases at V and 6 bases at J, with 12 bases between. Germline loops: CDR1 MNHNY, CDR2 SVGAGI (reference sequence).

DNA of the CDR3: TGCGCCAGCAGCCAAGATCGGAGGGTCGCCGTTTCACCCCTCCACTTT. Translating gives CASSQDRRVAVSPLHF. The chain employs TRBV4-3 and TRBJ1-6; no reliable D call. Trimming pared 0 bases from V and 9 bases from J, leaving 15 bases between. CDR1 is LGHNA, CDR2 YSLEER, per germline. The CDR3 extends over 16 amino acids.

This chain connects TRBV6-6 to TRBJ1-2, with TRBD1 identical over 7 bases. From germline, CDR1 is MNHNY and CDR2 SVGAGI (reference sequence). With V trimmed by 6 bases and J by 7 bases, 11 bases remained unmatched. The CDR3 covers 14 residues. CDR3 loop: CASRPGTAQGGYTF. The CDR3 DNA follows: TGTGCCAGCAGACCTGGGACAGCCCAGGGTGGCTACACCTTC.

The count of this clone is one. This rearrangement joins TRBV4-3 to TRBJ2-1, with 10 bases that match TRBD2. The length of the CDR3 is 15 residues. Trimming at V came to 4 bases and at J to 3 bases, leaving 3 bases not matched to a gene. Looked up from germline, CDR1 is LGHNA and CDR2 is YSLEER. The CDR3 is CASSPGLANYNEQFF. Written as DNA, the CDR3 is TGCGCCAGCAGCCCGGGACTAGCGAACTACAATGAGCAGTTCTTC.